This TCR beta chain is from a study of shared clonotypes between healthy human individuals. When replicate PCRs were run on sorted subsets, they used about 200 ng DNA, roughly 30,000 T cell genomes. Profiled with immunoSEQ multiplex PCR; TCRdb holds only in-frame clones, not every one. The table has 550,000 to 750,000 clones, around 92% seen once. Naive-designated CD8 cells lacked CD45RO, were positively enriched for CCR7, and omitted terminally differentiated effector memory CD45RA+ cells. The V gene's germline CDR1 is SQVTM and CDR2 ANQGSEA. The CDR3 is 13 amino acids. Trimming took 6 bases from V and 0 from J, leaving 9 bases between them.

This rearrangement joins TRBV29-1 to TRBJ2-1, with D perhaps matching TRBD2 (6 bases). The receptor comes from a young man in good health. Sequenced material: naive CD8+ T cells sorted from blood. CDR3 bases: TGCAGCGTCCGGGAGATCTCCTACAATGAGCAGTTCTTC. Translation gives CSVREISYNEQFF.